These T cell receptor beta chains were read from a single sample in a study of blood T cell repertoires in COVID-19. Assay used: immunoSEQ multiplex PCR; TCRdb lists only in-frame clones, some missing. This table holds about 40,000 clones, about 88% found once. The specimen sequenced was peripheral blood. The receptors come from a man between 65 and 80 years old with active COVID-19. Both conserved end residues are part of each CDR3. The order of the fields is J gene, clone size, V gene, D gene, CDR3 DNA, CDR3 protein. A D gene is named only where the DNA matches it firmly. A row's size may be missing; if present it is once, few, many or a size class.

TRBJ1-4 | NA | TRBV7-2 | TRBD1 | TGTGCCAGCAGCTTGAGACAGGGTTATGAAAAACTGTTTTTT | CASSLRQGYEKLFF
TRBJ1-2 | NA | TRBV27 | NA | TGTGCCAGCAGTCCATGGGGGACAACAACCGGGCAGGGCTACACCTTC | CASSPWGTTTGQGYTF
TRBJ2-3 | NA | TRBV4-3 | TRBD2 | TGCGCCAGCAGCCAAGGGGCGCGGCTAGCGGGGGGCTCCACCCTCACAGATACGCAGTATTTT | CASSQGARLAGGSTLTDTQYF
TRBJ2-3 | few | TRBV4-2 | TRBD2 | TGTGCCAGCAGCCAATATCAGTCCGCGGGACTAGCAGATACGCAGTATTTT | CASSQYQSAGLADTQYF
TRBJ2-7 | NA | TRBV5-4 | NA | TGTGCCAGCAGCTTGGGGGCAGGGATAACCTACGAGCAGTACTTC | CASSLGAGITYEQYF
TRBJ2-7 | few | TRBV5-1 | TRBD2 | TGCGCCAGCAGCCCTGGACTAGCGATGGACGAGCAGTACTTC | CASSPGLAMDEQYF
TRBJ2-1 | NA | TRBV19 | NA | TGTGCCAGTAGATCGGGCGGGGGCTTAAATGAGCAGTTCTTC | CASRSGGGLNEQFF
TRBJ1-2 | NA | TRBV5-6 | TRBD1 | TGTGCCAGCAGCCCCGGGACAGCCAGAGCTAACTATGGCTACACCTTC | CASSPGTARANYGYTF
TRBJ1-5 | NA | TRBV6-2/TRBV6-3 | NA | TGTGCCAGCAGTACCCATACCTACGGAGGTCAGCCCCAGCATTTT | CASSTHTYGGQPQHF
TRBJ2-2 | NA | TRBV21-1 | NA | TGTGCCAGCAGCCCCAATAGGGACAGGGCCCCCCACAAGACCGGGGAGCTGTTTTTT | CASSPNRDRAPHKTGELFF
TRBJ1-5 | NA | TRBV9 | NA | TGTGCCAGCAGCGCGTCGGGCAATCAGCCCCAGCATTTT | CASSASGNQPQHF
TRBJ2-5 | NA | TRBV3-1/TRBV3-2 | TRBD2 | TGTGCCAGTCCCTGGGGGGGAGAGACCCAGTACTTC | CASPWGGETQYF
TRBJ2-2 | NA | TRBV5-1 | TRBD2 | TGCGCCAGCAGCAACCCGGGACTACGAAACACCGGGGAGCTGTTTTTT | CASSNPGLRNTGELFF
TRBJ2-5 | NA | TRBV2 | TRBD1 | TGTGCGAGCGCCGGGACAGGACGCGAGACCCAGTACTTC | CASAGTGRETQYF
TRBJ2-2 | NA | TRBV7-3 | NA | TGTGCCAGCAGCCCAGGCCGGACAGACACCGGGGAGCTGTTTTTT | CASSPGRTDTGELFF
TRBJ1-1 | NA | TRBV19 | TRBD1 | TGTGCCAGTACAGAGGACAGGGAGGGTATCACTGAAGCTTTCTTT | CASTEDREGITEAFF
TRBJ2-3 | NA | TRBV2 | NA | TGTGCCAGCACCTTAAAACAGGGTTTAGGCACAGATACGCAGTATTTT | CASTLKQGLGTDTQYF
TRBJ1-5 | once | TRBV6-6 | TRBD1 | TGTGCCAGCAGGTCTCAGGGGGCGGACAATCAGCCCCAGCATTTT | CASRSQGADNQPQHF
TRBJ2-3 | NA | TRBV19 | NA | TGTGCCAGTAGTAGCCAGGAAAGCACAGATACGCAGTATTTT | CASSSQESTDTQYF
TRBJ2-2 | NA | TRBV27 | TRBD2 | TGTGCCAGCAGTCGGACTAGCGGGGTTACCGGGGAGCTGTTTTTT | CASSRTSGVTGELFF
TRBJ2-2 | NA | TRBV5-6 | NA | TGTGCCAGCAGTAACGGACTAGAGCTGTTTTTT | CASSNGLELFF
TRBJ2-1 | NA | TRBV5-3 | TRBD2 | TGTGCCAGAAGCCAGGTTAGACTAGCGGGGGGCTACAATGAGCAGTTCTTC | CARSQVRLAGGYNEQFF
TRBJ1-3 | NA | TRBV7-2 | NA | TGTGCCAGCAGCCTCGGGAGGGCGAACTCTGGAAACACCATATATTTT | CASSLGRANSGNTIYF
TRBJ2-1 | NA | TRBV6-4 | NA | TGTGCCAGCAGTGAGATAAGAGGCAATGAGCAGTTCTTC | CASSEIRGNEQFF
TRBJ2-3 | NA | TRBV7-2 | TRBD2 | TGTGCCAGCAGCGGGTATAGCGGGGGGGCCCCGGATACGCAGTATTTT | CASSGYSGGAPDTQYF
TRBJ2-1 | NA | TRBV6-1 | TRBD2 | TGTGCCAGCAGTGCCCCCCGGTTGGCGGGGGGTATAGGTGAGCAGTTCTTC | CASSAPRLAGGIGEQFF
TRBJ2-3 | NA | TRBV7-2 | NA | TGTGCCAGCAGCCCCGGGGGAACAAACACAGATACGCAGTATTTT | CASSPGGTNTDTQYF
TRBJ2-1 | NA | TRBV7-2 | NA | TGTGCCAGCAGCTTAACCCCAGGCGCCTACAATGAGCAGTTCTTC | CASSLTPGAYNEQFF
TRBJ1-2 | NA | TRBV28 | TRBD1 | TGTGCCAGCAGTCAAACAGGGGTGCCAGGCTACACCTTC | CASSQTGVPGYTF
TRBJ1-1 | NA | TRBV28 | NA | TGTGCCAGCAGTTTATCGTTCCGGCAGGGGTCAAACACTGAAGCTTTCTTT | CASSLSFRQGSNTEAFF
TRBJ2-7 | NA | TRBV9 | TRBD1 | TGTGCCAGCAGCGTAGGGAGGGACAGGGCATACGAGCAGTACTTC | CASSVGRDRAYEQYF
TRBJ2-5 | NA | TRBV3-1/TRBV3-2 | TRBD2 | TGTGCCAGCAGCCAAGCACTAGCGGGGAGGGCCCAGTACTTC | CASSQALAGRAQYF
TRBJ2-3 | few | TRBV2 | TRBD2 | TGTGCCAGCAGTTTCCCGACTAGCGGTTTCACAGATACGCAGTATTTT | CASSFPTSGFTDTQYF
TRBJ2-7 | NA | TRBV7-7 | NA | TGTGCTAGCAGCTTAGACAGCTCCTACGAGCAGTACTTC | CASSLDSSYEQYF
TRBJ1-1 | NA | TRBV12-5 | TRBD1 | TGTGCTAGTGGTTTGGAAACAGGGGGGGCTTTCTTT | CASGLETGGAFF
TRBJ2-1 | NA | TRBV7-3 | TRBD1 | TGTGCCAGCAGCCTCTACGCGAGGACAGGGAACAATGAGCAGTTCTTC | CASSLYARTGNNEQFF
TRBJ2-2 | NA | TRBV19 | TRBD1 | TGTGCCAGTACCTCGGGACAGTGGAACACCGGGGAGCTGTTTTTT | CASTSGQWNTGELFF